These 24 T cell receptor beta chains were sequenced from one sample in a study of cytotoxic CD8 clonotypes in ibrutinib-treated CLL. Profiled with immunoSEQ multiplex PCR; TCRdb holds only in-frame clones, not every one. Here the sample spans approximately 200,000 clones, around 70% being singletons. The sample consisted of PBMCs, taken after 24 months of ibrutinib treatment. The receptors were gathered from a human donor with chronic lymphocytic leukemia.

In this sample, this clone turned up a few times. The rearrangement links TRBV9 to TRBJ1-4; no firm D call. Per the germline V gene, CDR1 is SGDLS and CDR2 is YYNGEE. The CDR3 length is 13 residues. V was cut by 2 bases and J by 6 bases, with 8 bases left in between. The CDR3 nucleotides are TGTGCCAGCAGCGTCGGGCTGGATGAAAAACTGTTTTTT. Residues: CASSVGLDEKLFF.

This chain uses TRBV7-6 with TRBJ2-3; TRBD2 is a possible D gene (5 bases). The ends were cut back, 5 bases at V and 6 bases at J, with 15 bases in the middle. This CDR3 has 14 residues. Germline CDR1 SGHVS, CDR2 FNYEAQ. CDR3 sequence reads: CASSPERGFDTQYF. The CDR3 nucleotides read TGTGCCAGCAGCCCTGAGCGCGGGTTTGATACGCAGTATTTT.

The V and J genes are TRBV30 and TRBJ1-5; a possible D gene is TRBD1 (5 bases). This CDR3 contains 13 residues. V dropped 6 bases and J dropped 6 bases, with 15 bases sitting between them. Germline CDR1 and CDR2: GTSNPN and SVGIG (reference sequence). The CDR3 DNA follows: TGTGCCTGCAAAACAGGTTCGGGTCAGCCCCAGCATTTT. It yields the protein CACKTGSGQPQHF.

V gene TRBV7-9 combines with J gene TRBJ1-2; D is perhaps TRBD1 (5 bases). Trimming stripped 5 bases from V and 2 bases from J, with 12 bases between. This CDR3 has 14 residues. Germline assignment: CDR1 SEHNR and CDR2 FQNEAQ (reference sequence). CDR3 region: CASSPGLPNYGYTF. DNA for the CDR3: TGTGCCAGCAGCCCGGGACTCCCAAACTATGGCTACACCTTC.

The chain joins TRBV5-4 to TRBJ2-2; the match to TRBD2 covers 13 bases. The CDR3 covers 15 residues. V lost 3 bases and J lost 7; bases outside the gene matches: 3. CDR1 SGHNT and CDR2 YYREEE come from the germline V gene (reference sequence). CDR3 nucleotides: TGTGCCAGCAGCTGGGGGACTAGCGGGATCGGGGAGCTGTTTTTT. Translation: CASSWGTSGIGELFF.

This clone appeared a few times. The chain couples TRBV21-1 to TRBJ2-4; the D segment call TRBD1 is taken from the table without a DNA check. TRBV21-1 is deemed a pseudogene. This CDR3 is 16 amino acids long. CDR3 coding DNA: TGTGCCAGCAGCATTCCCAGGGCTCCGGACAAAAACATTCAGTACTTC. Residues: CASSIPRAPDKNIQYF.

V usage is TRBV7-3 and J usage is TRBJ1-1, with D perhaps TRBD1 (5 bases). The CDR3 is 14 amino acids. Trimming cost V 2 bases and J 7 bases, with 14 bases left between them. CDR1 SGHTA and CDR2 FQGTGA come from the germline V gene. Here the CDR3 DNA reads TGTGCCAGCAGCTTACTCAGGGCCCGCGGTGAAGCTTTCTTT. This codes for CASSLLRARGEAFF.

The chain joins TRBV10-3 to TRBJ2-2; D possibly matches TRBD1 or TRBD2 (7 bases each). V was pared by 7 bases and J by 3 bases, with 15 bases between. CDR3 length: 15 amino acids. Germline loops: CDR1 ENHRY, CDR2 SYGVKD. Here the CDR3 reads CAIMQGEGYTGELFF. The CDR3 coding sequence is TGTGCCATCATGCAGGGGGAGGGGTACACCGGGGAGCTGTTTTTT.

The chain carries TRBV25-1 and TRBJ2-5; 10 bases fit TRBD1. V dropped 5 bases and J dropped 5; count of bases not matched to a gene: 8. CDR1 and CDR2 from the germline V gene are MGHDK and SYGVNS. The length of the CDR3 is 15 residues. CDR3 sequence (DNA): TGTGCCAGCAGTCCGAGACAGGGGGCCGGCGAGACCCAGTACTTC. Amino acid sequence: CASSPRQGAGETQYF. Using reference TRBV25-1 and TRBJ2-5 for the parts outside the CDR3, the full variable domain is EADIYQTPRYLVIGTGKKITLECSQTMGHDKMYWYQQDPGMELHLIHYSYGVNSTEKGDLSSESTVSRIRTEHFPLTLESARPSHTSQYLCASSPRQGAGETQYFGPGTRLLVL.

This clone has more than one count but fewer than ten. This chain connects TRBV27 to TRBJ1-2, with 7 bases aligning to TRBD1. V was clipped by 8 bases and J by 8 bases; unmatched bases: 17. CDR1 and CDR2 from the germline V gene are MNHEY and SMNVEV (reference sequence). The CDR3 has 15 residues. CDR3 residues: CASFGIAQGTGGYTF. In DNA, the CDR3 is TGTGCCAGCTTTGGAATCGCACAGGGGACGGGAGGCTACACCTTC.

The rearrangement links TRBV5-1 to TRBJ2-5, with no clear D. The CDR3 consists of 14 residues. Germline lookup yields CDR1 SGHRS and CDR2 YFSETQ. The ends were cut back, 6 bases at V and 0 bases at J, with 12 bases in the middle. In DNA, the CDR3 is TGCGCCAGCAACCCGGTCGGGTACCAAGAGACCCAGTACTTC. Protein product: CASNPVGYQETQYF.

This clone has only a few counts. The junction departs from germline at one end; a sequencing error may be responsible. The chain carries TRBV28 and TRBJ1-2; possibly TRBD1 for D (5 bases). The germline V gene has CDR1 MDHEN and CDR2 SYDVKM. The CDR3 has 13 residues. The CDR3, as DNA: TGTGCCAGCAGGGACATACCCCTGAGCCACGACCACTTC. This gives the protein CASRDIPLSHDHF.

The genes are TRBV6-5 and TRBJ1-4, with a weak D call TRBD1 (6 bases). This CDR3 has 14 residues. V dropped 7 bases and J dropped 10 bases, with 19 bases sitting between them. The germline CDR1 and CDR2 sequences are MNHEY and SVGAGI. For the CDR3, the DNA is TGTGCCAGCAAAAGAACAGGGTATGACGGAAAACTGTTTTTT. Translating gives CASKRTGYDGKLFF.

V usage is TRBV5-1 and J usage is TRBJ2-7; D gene ambiguous. The germline CDR1 and CDR2 sequences are SGHRS and YFSETQ. Trimming stripped 0 bases from V and 6 bases from J, with 13 bases between. The CDR3 sequence is 14 residues long. CDR3 coding DNA: TGCGCCAGCAGCTTGGGTAGTAGCAGCCCCGAGCAGTACTTC. It encodes CASSLGSSSPEQYF.

The V call is TRBV6-5, the J call TRBJ2-1; D gene uncertain. Trimming pared 5 bases from V and 6 bases from J, leaving 8 bases between. This CDR3 is 12 amino acids long. Germline CDR1 is MNHEY and CDR2 is SVGAGI. CDR3 nucleotides: TGTGCCAGCAGTCCGAGGAGCAATGAGCAGTTCTTC. Its protein product is CASSPRSNEQFF.

V and J are TRBV7-2 and TRBJ1-1; possibly TRBD1 for D (5 bases). The CDR3 has 14 residues. Germline CDR1 reads SGHTA; CDR2 reads FQGNSA. V was cut by 7 bases and J by 1 base, with 13 bases left in between. DNA for the CDR3: TGTGCCAGCAACCTCGGACATCAGAACACTGAAGCTTTCTTT. Translated, it gives CASNLGHQNTEAFF.

The gene calls are TRBV9 and TRBJ2-7; D is possibly TRBD2 (5 bases). Germline CDR1 reads SGDLS; CDR2 reads YYNGEE. This CDR3 has 13 amino acids. V lost 3 bases, J lost 2 bases, and 9 bases lay in between. The CDR3 coding sequence is TGTGCCAGCAGCGCAACCGGGACCTACGAGCAGTACTTC. It codes for CASSATGTYEQYF. Full variable domain (missing parts from reference TRBV9 and TRBJ2-7): DSGVTQTPKHLITATGQRVTLRCSPRSGDLSVYWYQQSLDQGLQFLIQYYNGEERAKGNILERFSAQQFPDLHSELNLSSLELGDSALYFCASSATGTYEQYFGPGTRLTVT.

The gene calls are TRBV7-9 and TRBJ2-7; D unresolved. Germline values: CDR1 SEHNR, CDR2 FQNEAQ (reference sequence). V was pared by 1 base and J by 9 bases, with 13 bases between. CDR3 length: 13 amino acids. The CDR3 DNA reads as TGTGCCAGCAGCTTAGAAGGTAGCACGGCGCAGTACTTC. Protein: CASSLEGSTAQYF.

The chain employs TRBV4-1 and TRBJ2-5, with D uncertain. The CDR3 consists of 13 residues. In germline, CDR1 is MGHRA, CDR2 YSYEKL. V shed 5 bases and J shed 2 bases, with 9 bases lying between them. The CDR3 loop reads CASSKGIQETQYF. The CDR3, as DNA: TGCGCCAGCAGCAAGGGCATACAAGAGACCCAGTACTTC.

The rearrangement uses TRBV5-1 and TRBJ2-5; tentatively, D is TRBD1 or TRBD2 (5 bases each). Per germline, CDR1 SGHRS and CDR2 YFSETQ. V lost 1 base and J 5 bases, leaving 9 bases between the germline ends. This CDR3 has 13 residues. The CDR3 DNA sequence: TGCGCCAGCAGCTTGTTGGGGGAGGAGACCCAGTACTTC. Translation: CASSLLGEETQYF.

V gene TRBV18 combines with J gene TRBJ2-7; D is uncertain. V lost 2 bases and J lost 2, with 13 bases in between. The CDR3 runs 15 residues. From germline, CDR1 is KGHSH and CDR2 LQKENI. CDR3 nucleotides: TGTGCCAGCTCACCAGGGTCACAATCCCCCTACGAGCAGTACTTC. It is translated as CASSPGSQSPYEQYF.

This clone has a single count. The chain uses TRBV6-4 and TRBJ1-1; a possible D gene is TRBD1 (5 bases). The germline gives CDR1 MRHNA, CDR2 SNTAGT. The CDR3 is made up of 13 amino acids. V lost 5 bases to trimming and J lost 1 base, with 8 bases between them. CDR3 coding DNA: TGTGCCAGCAGTCTGACAGAGAACACTGAAGCTTTCTTT. Protein product: CASSLTENTEAFF.

V gene TRBV29-1 combines with J gene TRBJ2-5, with D tentatively TRBD1 or TRBD2 (6 bases each). Germline V CDR1 and CDR2: SQVTM, ANQGSEA. Trimming left V 4 bases short and J 5 bases short, with 14 bases between. This CDR3 is built from 13 residues. The CDR3 loop is CSVAKGGSETQYF. The CDR3 DNA sequence: TGCAGCGTTGCTAAGGGGGGCTCGGAGACCCAGTACTTC.

The chain carries TRBV30 and TRBJ1-3, with unresolved D. V lost 3 bases and J lost 1, with 16 bases in between. The CDR3 loop spans 16 amino acids. Germline V lookup: CDR1 GTSNPN, CDR2 SVGIG (reference sequence). The CDR3 region is CAWSAPFWESGNTIYF. The CDR3 coding sequence is TGTGCCTGGAGCGCCCCGTTTTGGGAATCTGGAAACACCATATATTTT. The entire variable domain, with the rest obtained from reference TRBV30 and TRBJ1-3, is as follows: SQTIHQWPATLVQPVGSPLSLECTVEGTSNPNLYWYRQAAGRGLQLLFYSVGIGQISSEVPQNLSASRPQDRQFILSSKKLLLSDSGFYLCAWSAPFWESGNTIYFGEGSWLTVV.